The rows below give T cell receptor beta chains drawn from one sample of a study of human versus mouse CDR3 diversity and MHC coevolution. The table came from immunoSEQ multiplex PCR; TCRdb's copy has only in-frame clones and leaves some out. The sample lists around 74,000 clones, roughly 92% occurring once. The sample taken for sequencing was naive CD4+ T cells from blood. These receptors were collected from a person aged 30 to 69 in good health. Both conserved end residues are part of each CDR3. A D gene is named only where the DNA matches it firmly. Expanded clones are given a class, and other clones once, few, many or no size at all.

>TRBV10-3|-|TRBJ1-1|-
CAISRGQLNTEAFF
TGTGCCATCAGTAGAGGACAGCTAAACACTGAAGCTTTCTTT
>TRBV7-9|-|TRBJ2-1|TRBD1
CASSRPIGQGSYNEQFF
TGTGCCAGCAGCCGACCAATCGGACAGGGCTCCTACAATGAGCAGTTCTTC
>TRBV27|-|TRBJ2-4|-
CASSLGTGGMYF
TGTGCCAGCAGTTTAGGTACCGGCGGTATGTACTTC
>TRBV7-2|once|TRBJ1-1|TRBD1
CASSFNRGPGTEAFF
TGTGCCAGCAGCTTCAACAGGGGGCCGGGGACTGAAGCTTTCTTT
>TRBV6-1|-|TRBJ1-2|TRBD1
CASSDMGQGHGYTF
TGTGCCAGCAGTGACATGGGACAGGGCCATGGCTACACCTTC
>TRBV5-4|-|TRBJ1-2|-
CASTFSGTLNYGYTF
TGTGCCAGCACCTTTTCCGGGACACTAAACTATGGCTACACCTTC
>TRBV5-4|few|TRBJ2-5|-
CASSLPQQETQYF
TGTGCCAGCAGCTTGCCACAGCAAGAGACCCAGTACTTC
>TRBV29-1|-|TRBJ1-6|TRBD1
CSVGGTVNSPLHF
TGCAGCGTTGGTGGGACAGTCAATTCACCCCTCCACTTT
>TRBV11-2|-|TRBJ1-3|-
CASSLAQGLSGNTIYF
TGTGCCAGCAGCTTAGCACAGGGCCTCTCTGGAAACACCATATATTTT
>TRBV30|once|TRBJ1-1|-
CAWSVRVENTEAFF
TGTGCCTGGAGTGTTCGGGTGGAGAACACTGAAGCTTTCTTT
>TRBV10-3|-|TRBJ2-5|-
CAISEGQSQETQYF
TGTGCCATCAGTGAGGGACAGTCGCAAGAGACCCAGTACTTC
>TRBV6-1|-|TRBJ2-3|TRBD1
CASSLTGNTDTQYF
TGTGCCAGCAGCCTGACAGGGAACACAGATACGCAGTATTTT
>TRBV5-1|-|TRBJ1-2|TRBD1
CASSLGQGWLNYGYTF
TGCGCCAGCAGCTTGGGACAGGGATGGTTAAACTATGGCTACACCTTC
>TRBV19|-|TRBJ2-5|TRBD2
CASSGLLAGYHETQYF
TGTGCCAGTAGTGGACTACTAGCGGGGTATCACGAGACCCAGTACTTC
>TRBV9|-|TRBJ1-5|TRBD1
CASSATGVGNQPQHF
TGTGCCAGCAGCGCAACAGGGGTTGGCAATCAGCCCCAGCATTTT
>TRBV5-1|-|TRBJ1-1|-
CASSSGTGLNTEAFF
TGCGCCAGCAGCTCAGGAACAGGGTTAAACACTGAAGCTTTCTTT
>TRBV7-9|-|TRBJ2-5|-
CASSFISNQETQYF
TGTGCCAGCAGCTTTATCTCTAATCAAGAGACCCAGTACTTC
>TRBV19|-|TRBJ2-1|TRBD1
CASRVLGQVNEQFF
TGTGCCAGTAGGGTTTTGGGACAGGTCAATGAGCAGTTCTTC
>TRBV7-6|-|TRBJ2-7|TRBD1
CASSYGTGWNEQYF
TGTGCCAGCAGCTACGGGACAGGGTGGAACGAGCAGTACTTC
>TRBV28|-|TRBJ2-4|TRBD1
CASMWTGVNIQYF
TGTGCCAGCATGTGGACAGGAGTAAACATTCAGTACTTC
>TRBV28|-|TRBJ2-3|TRBD2
CASSQAGGLTDTQYF
TGTGCCAGCAGCCAAGCGGGGGGGCTTACAGATACGCAGTATTTT
>TRBV5-4|-|TRBJ2-7|-
CASSLDQVGHEQYF
TGTGCCAGCAGCTTGGACCAGGTAGGCCACGAGCAGTACTTC
>TRBV5-5|-|TRBJ1-2|TRBD1
CASSWGTANGYTF
TGTGCCAGCAGCTGGGGGACAGCGAATGGCTACACCTTC
>TRBV2|-|TRBJ2-7|-
CASSVRGQHYEQYF
TGTGCCAGCAGTGTGCGGGGGCAACACTACGAGCAGTACTTC
>TRBV5-1|-|TRBJ1-1|-
CASSLGQAEAFF
TGCGCCAGCAGCTTGGGACAGGCTGAAGCTTTCTTT
>TRBV18|-|TRBJ1-4|-
CASSPGAENEKLFF
TGTGCCAGCTCACCGGGGGCAGAAAATGAAAAACTGTTTTTT
>TRBV6-6|-|TRBJ1-5|-
CAAQSTVDSNQPQHF
TGTGCCGCCCAAAGTACCGTAGATAGCAATCAGCCCCAGCATTTT
>TRBV27|-|TRBJ2-7|-
CASRSVPSTYEQYF
TGTGCCAGCAGGAGTGTGCCATCAACCTACGAGCAGTACTTC
>TRBV29-1|-|TRBJ2-7|TRBD1
CSVWTGSEQYF
TGCAGCGTGTGGACAGGCTCCGAGCAGTACTTC
>TRBV7-9|-|TRBJ1-1|TRBD1
CASSSTHRGENTEAFF
TGTGCCAGCAGCTCAACGCACAGGGGGGAGAACACTGAAGCTTTCTTT
>TRBV28|-|TRBJ2-3|TRBD2
CASRNLGLGRGGGSDTQYF
TGTGCCAGCAGAAACTTAGGGCTGGGTCGGGGGGGCGGTTCGGATACGCAGTATTTT
>TRBV30|-|TRBJ2-2|-
CAWTENTGELFF
TGTGCCTGGACAGAGAACACCGGGGAGCTGTTTTTT
>TRBV5-1|-|TRBJ2-7|TRBD1
CASSLGAGGTYEQYF
TGCGCCAGCAGCTTGGGGGCAGGGGGAACCTACGAGCAGTACTTC
>TRBV10-2|-|TRBJ1-6|-
CASSEAFMKYNSPLHF
TGCGCCAGCAGTGAAGCCTTTATGAAATATAATTCACCCCTCCACTTT
>TRBV5-6|-|TRBJ2-7|-
CASRGLGGSGREQYF
TGTGCCAGCAGGGGGCTAGGAGGCTCTGGGAGGGAGCAGTACTTC
>TRBV5-1|-|TRBJ2-7|TRBD1
CASSDRGIGEQYF
TGCGCCAGCTCGGACAGGGGGATTGGCGAGCAGTACTTC
>TRBV4-1|-|TRBJ2-5|TRBD2
CASSHTGLAEETQYF
TGCGCCAGCAGCCATACGGGACTAGCGGAAGAGACCCAGTACTTC
>TRBV28|-|TRBJ1-1|-
CASSRGSRPTEAFF
TGTGCCAGCAGCCGCGGGAGCAGGCCCACTGAAGCTTTCTTT
>TRBV5-4|few|TRBJ2-2|TRBD1
CASSSTGTANTGELFF
TGTGCCAGCAGCTCGACCGGGACAGCGAACACCGGGGAGCTGTTTTTT
>TRBV6-4|-|TRBJ1-2|TRBD1
CASSPGGSWKNGYTF
TGTGCCAGCAGCCCAGGGGGGAGTTGGAAAAATGGCTACACCTTC
>TRBV10-1|-|TRBJ2-7|TRBD2
CASSEWRGSREQYF
TGCGCCAGCAGTGAGTGGCGGGGGTCACGCGAGCAGTACTTC
>TRBV28|-|TRBJ1-6|-
CASSPLGQNYNSPLHF
TGTGCCAGCAGCCCTTTAGGACAGAACTATAATTCACCCCTCCACTTT
>TRBV28|-|TRBJ2-6|TRBD1
CASKTRGYKLSGSGANVLTF
TGTGCCAGCAAAACCAGGGGGTATAAACTTTCTGGCTCTGGGGCCAACGTCCTGACTTTC
>TRBV6-1|-|TRBJ1-5|-
CASSGGGYNQPQHF
TGTGCCAGCAGTGGGGGGGGATACAATCAGCCCCAGCATTTT
>TRBV30|-|TRBJ1-6|-
CAWSSWRVWDGGSPLHF
TGTGCCTGGAGTTCATGGAGGGTGTGGGACGGGGGATCACCCCTCCACTTT
>TRBV6-1|-|TRBJ2-2|TRBD2
CAIGLAWGTGELFF
TGTGCCATCGGACTAGCGTGGGGGACCGGGGAGCTGTTTTTT
>TRBV30|-|TRBJ2-7|-
CAWSGSGFRYEQYF
TGTGCCTGGAGTGGTTCAGGGTTCCGCTACGAGCAGTACTTC
>TRBV10-3|few|TRBJ1-4|TRBD1
CASQGAEEKLFF
TGTGCCAGCCAGGGGGCGGAGGAAAAACTGTTTTTT
>TRBV11-2|once|TRBJ2-1|TRBD2
CASSLVASSGRSLF
TGTGCCAGCAGCTTAGTAGCCTCTAGCGGGAGGTCGCTCTTC
>TRBV7-6|-|TRBJ1-1|TRBD1
CASSSGQGEENTEAFF
TGTGCCAGCAGCTCGGGACAGGGGGAAGAGAACACTGAAGCTTTCTTT
>TRBV14|-|TRBJ1-4|TRBD1
CASSPRTGREKLFF
TGTGCCAGCAGCCCCCGGACAGGGCGTGAAAAACTGTTTTTT
>TRBV18|-|TRBJ2-7|TRBD1
CASSRTGSSLYEQYF
TGTGCCAGCTCCCGGACAGGGTCCTCACTCTACGAGCAGTACTTC
>TRBV6-1|-|TRBJ2-7|-
CASSPYREGPYEQYF
TGTGCCAGCAGTCCATACAGGGAGGGGCCGTACGAGCAGTACTTC
>TRBV30|-|TRBJ2-2|TRBD2
CAWQKGLAGNTGELFF
TGTGCCTGGCAAAAGGGACTAGCGGGGAACACCGGGGAGCTGTTTTTT
>TRBV2|-|TRBJ1-6|-
CASSEAPGVPLHF
TGTGCCAGCAGTGAAGCCCCCGGGGTCCCCCTCCACTTT
>TRBV4-2|-|TRBJ1-2|-
CASSQDLLDSNYGYTF
TGTGCCAGCAGCCAAGACCTCCTAGACAGTAACTATGGCTACACCTTC
>TRBV7-2|-|TRBJ2-1|TRBD1
CASSTWDRTGGSEQFF
TGTGCCAGCAGCACCTGGGACAGGACCGGCGGCTCTGAGCAGTTCTTC
>TRBV15|-|TRBJ2-1|TRBD2
CATSRSGGRDYNEQFF
TGTGCCACCAGCAGAAGCGGCGGGAGGGATTACAATGAGCAGTTCTTC
>TRBV28|once|TRBJ1-2|-
CASTGGANYGYTF
TGTGCCAGCACGGGGGGCGCTAACTATGGCTACACCTTC
>TRBV5-1|-|TRBJ1-1|-
CASNPGTLNTEAFF
TGCGCCAGCAACCCCGGGACTTTGAACACTGAAGCTTTCTTT